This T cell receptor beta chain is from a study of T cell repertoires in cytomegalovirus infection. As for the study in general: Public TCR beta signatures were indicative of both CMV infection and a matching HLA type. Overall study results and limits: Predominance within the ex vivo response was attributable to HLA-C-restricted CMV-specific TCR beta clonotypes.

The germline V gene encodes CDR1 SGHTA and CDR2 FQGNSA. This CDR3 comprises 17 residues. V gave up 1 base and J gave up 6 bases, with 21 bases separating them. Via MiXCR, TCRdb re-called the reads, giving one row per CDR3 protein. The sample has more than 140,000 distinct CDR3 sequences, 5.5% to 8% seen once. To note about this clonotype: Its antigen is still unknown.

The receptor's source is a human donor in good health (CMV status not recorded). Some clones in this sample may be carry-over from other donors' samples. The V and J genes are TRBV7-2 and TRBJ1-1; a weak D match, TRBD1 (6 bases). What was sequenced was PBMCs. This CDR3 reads CASSLVDLGTMSSEAFF. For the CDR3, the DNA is TGTGCCAGCAGCTTAGTTGATCTAGGGACAATGAGCTCTGAAGCTTTCTTT.